Listed below are T cell receptor beta chains from one sample, sequenced in a study of CD8 T cells in ankylosing spondylitis. TCRdb used MiXCR to reprocess the 5' RACE reads, holding one entry per CDR3 protein. The sample consists of 180,000 or so distinct CDR3 sequences, approximately 10% of them appearing once. The specimen was blood, either unsorted or a sorted T cell fraction (not recorded which). These receptors all come from a male donor with ankylosing spondylitis or in good health (not recorded which). The CDR3 runs from the conserved cysteine through the conserved F or W. The order of the fields is J gene, V gene, D gene, clone size, CDR3 DNA, CDR3 protein. D genes are given only for firm matches. The size field is filled for only some rows; it gives once, few, many or a size class.

j_call: TRBJ2-3
v_call: TRBV10-1
d_call: -
clone_size: many
cdr3_nt: TGCGCCAGCAGTGAGAACGCAGGGCTGGACACAGATACGCAGTATTTT
cdr3_aa: CASSENAGLDTDTQYF

j_call: TRBJ1-6
v_call: TRBV6-1
d_call: TRBD1
clone_size: many
cdr3_nt: TGTGCCAGCAGCAATGGACAGGCCAACTATAATTCACCCCTCCACTTT
cdr3_aa: CASSNGQANYNSPLHF

j_call: TRBJ2-1
v_call: TRBV7-2
d_call: -
clone_size: few
cdr3_nt: TGTGCCAGCAGCTTCCGTGTAGGCCTAGCGCTTAGGAATGAGCAGTTCTTC
cdr3_aa: CASSFRVGLALRNEQFF

j_call: TRBJ2-2
v_call: TRBV7-7
d_call: TRBD2
clone_size: -
cdr3_nt: TGTGCCAGCAGCTTAGCGCTAGCGGGCCAATCCGGGGAGCTGTTTTTT
cdr3_aa: CASSLALAGQSGELFF

j_call: TRBJ1-2
v_call: TRBV3-1
d_call: TRBD1
clone_size: -
cdr3_nt: TGTGCCAGCAGCCTAACAGGGACAGGGGGCCAGGGCTACACCTTC
cdr3_aa: CASSLTGTGGQGYTF

j_call: TRBJ1-2
v_call: TRBV27
d_call: -
clone_size: many
cdr3_nt: TGTGCCAGCAGGCTACAGGGAACCCAGAACTATGGCTACACCTTC
cdr3_aa: CASRLQGTQNYGYTF

j_call: TRBJ2-5
v_call: TRBV29-1
d_call: TRBD2
clone_size: few
cdr3_nt: TGCAGCGTCATGAGCGGGGGGGCGTATGTGACCCAGTACTTC
cdr3_aa: CSVMSGGAYVTQYF

j_call: TRBJ2-1
v_call: TRBV29-1
d_call: -
clone_size: few
cdr3_nt: TGCAGTACCGAAGGGGCAGGAGCCCTGCTTGAGCAGTTCTTC
cdr3_aa: CSTEGAGALLEQFF

j_call: TRBJ2-5
v_call: TRBV10-1
d_call: TRBD1
clone_size: few
cdr3_nt: TGCGCCAGCAGTGGCCAGGGGGTAAAGACCCAGTACTTC
cdr3_aa: CASSGQGVKTQYF

j_call: TRBJ2-3
v_call: TRBV20-1
d_call: TRBD1
clone_size: many
cdr3_nt: TGCAGTGCTAGCCCGGACAGGGGGAGAAGCACAGATACGCAGTATTTT
cdr3_aa: CSASPDRGRSTDTQYF

j_call: TRBJ2-1
v_call: TRBV10-2
d_call: TRBD2
clone_size: many
cdr3_nt: TGCGCCAGCAAAGCGGGATACAATGAGCAGTTCTTC
cdr3_aa: CASKAGYNEQFF

j_call: TRBJ2-7
v_call: TRBV29-1
d_call: -
clone_size: many
cdr3_nt: TGCAGCGTTGTAGGAGGCGGCTACGAGCAGTACTTC
cdr3_aa: CSVVGGGYEQYF

j_call: TRBJ2-2
v_call: TRBV4-3
d_call: TRBD1
clone_size: few
cdr3_nt: TGCGCCAGCAGCCTTTCGACAGGGGTCGCCGGGGAGCTGTTTTTT
cdr3_aa: CASSLSTGVAGELFF

j_call: TRBJ1-1
v_call: TRBV5-1
d_call: -
clone_size: many
cdr3_nt: TGCGCCAGCAGCTTGGGGAAAACAAGGATAGAGGTAACTGAAGCTTTCTTT
cdr3_aa: CASSLGKTRIEVTEAFF

j_call: TRBJ2-1
v_call: TRBV5-6
d_call: -
clone_size: -
cdr3_nt: TGTGCCAGCAGCCGAATGTTCATTTCCTACAATGAGCAGTTCTTC
cdr3_aa: CASSRMFISYNEQFF

j_call: TRBJ2-5
v_call: TRBV6-1
d_call: -
clone_size: -
cdr3_nt: TGTGCCAGCAGAGATGACCAGGGGTTAGAGACCCAGTACTTC
cdr3_aa: CASRDDQGLETQYF